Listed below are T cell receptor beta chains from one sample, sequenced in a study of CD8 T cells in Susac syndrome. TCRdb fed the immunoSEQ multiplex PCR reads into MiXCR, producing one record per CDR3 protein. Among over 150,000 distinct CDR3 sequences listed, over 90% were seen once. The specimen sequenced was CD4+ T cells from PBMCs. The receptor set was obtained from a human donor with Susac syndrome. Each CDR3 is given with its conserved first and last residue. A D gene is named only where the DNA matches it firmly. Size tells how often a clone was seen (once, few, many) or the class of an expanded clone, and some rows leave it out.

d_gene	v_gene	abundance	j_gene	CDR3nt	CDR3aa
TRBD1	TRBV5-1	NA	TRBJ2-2	TGCGCCAGCAGCCCAGGGACAGGGGATACCGGGGAGCTGTTTTTT	CASSPGTGDTGELFF
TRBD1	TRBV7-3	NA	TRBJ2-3	TGTGCCAGCAGCCTCGGACAGGGGGCTTTACCGAAGAGCACAGATACGCAGTATTTT	CASSLGQGALPKSTDTQYF
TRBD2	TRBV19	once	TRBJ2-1	TGTGCCAGTAGTATTCGGGCTAGCGGGGGCCGCCTCTTC	CASSIRASGGRLF
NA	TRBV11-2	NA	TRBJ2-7	TGTGCCAGCAGCGGGTCCCACAGGGACGAGCAGTACTTC	CASSGSHRDEQYF
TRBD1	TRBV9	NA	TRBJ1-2	TGTGCCAGCAGCCCTCTCCAGGGGGGCTATGGCTACACCTTC	CASSPLQGGYGYTF
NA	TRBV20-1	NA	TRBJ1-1	TGCAGTGCTAGGAGTGCAGGAAGAGGGGCTTTCTTT	CSARSAGRGAFF
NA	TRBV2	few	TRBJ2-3	TGTGCCAGCAGTCGCTCAGATACGCAGTATTTT	CASSRSDTQYF
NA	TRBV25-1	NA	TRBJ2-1	TGTGCCAGCAGTGAATATTTGGGGGGGCTGTACAATGAGCAGTTCTTC	CASSEYLGGLYNEQFF
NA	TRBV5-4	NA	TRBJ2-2	TGTGCCAGCAGCAGCGTCGTCCCCGGGGAGCTGTTTTTT	CASSSVVPGELFF
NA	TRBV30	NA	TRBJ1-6	TGTGCCTGGAGTGCCCGGGCAGCCTATAATTCACCCCTCCACTTT	CAWSARAAYNSPLHF
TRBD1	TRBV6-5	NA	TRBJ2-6	TGTGCCAGCAGTTACGGACAGGGGGCGCAGGGGGCCAACGTCCTGACTTTC	CASSYGQGAQGANVLTF
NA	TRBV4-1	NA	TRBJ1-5	TGCGCCAGCAGCCAAGACCATCTCCAGCCCCAGCATTTT	CASSQDHLQPQHF
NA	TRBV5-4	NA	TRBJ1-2	TGTGCCAGCAGCTTAGGAGGACCAAACCTCCAAAGCTACACCTTC	CASSLGGPNLQSYTF
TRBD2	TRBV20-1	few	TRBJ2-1	TGCAGTGCCCCGACTAGCGGGTACAATGAGCAGTTCTTC	CSAPTSGYNEQFF
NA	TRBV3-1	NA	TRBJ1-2	TGTGCCAGCAGCCACCCGGGGTCAGGGAATGGCTACACCTTC	CASSHPGSGNGYTF
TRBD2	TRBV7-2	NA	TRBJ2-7	TGTGCCAGCAGCTTAGAGGGAGGGGCCTACGAGCAGTACTTC	CASSLEGGAYEQYF
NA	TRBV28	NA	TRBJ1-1	TGTGCCAGCAGGACAGGACTGAACACTGAAGCTTTCTTT	CASRTGLNTEAFF
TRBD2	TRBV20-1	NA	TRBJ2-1	TGCAGTGCTAGAGTTCGAGCGGGGGGCCCCTACAATGAGCAGTTCTTC	CSARVRAGGPYNEQFF
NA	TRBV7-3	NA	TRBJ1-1	TGTGCCAGCAGCTTAACGTCTAGGGCACCAGAAGCTTTCTTT	CASSLTSRAPEAFF
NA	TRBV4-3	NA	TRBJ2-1	TGCGCCAGCAGCCAAGATGGGAGCCCCTCGTACAATGAGCAGTTCTTC	CASSQDGSPSYNEQFF
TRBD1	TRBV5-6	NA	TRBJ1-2	TGTGCCAGCAGAAATGCGGGACAGGTCTATGGCTACACCTTC	CASRNAGQVYGYTF
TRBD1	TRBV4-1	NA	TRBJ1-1	TGCGCCAGCAGCCAAGCGGACAGGGACACTGAAGCTTTCTTT	CASSQADRDTEAFF
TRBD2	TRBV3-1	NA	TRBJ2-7	TGTGCCAGCAGCCAACGGCTAGCGGGAGCGGCGGGCTCCTACGAGCAGTACTTC	CASSQRLAGAAGSYEQYF
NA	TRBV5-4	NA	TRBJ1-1	TGTGCCAGCAGCTTGGTAGCCCGGTCGGGCACTGAAGCTTTCTTT	CASSLVARSGTEAFF
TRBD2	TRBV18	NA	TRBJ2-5	TGTGCCAGCTCACCGCGAGCGGGAGATCGAGAGACCCAGTACTTC	CASSPRAGDRETQYF
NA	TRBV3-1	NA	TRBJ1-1	TGTGCCAGCAGCCAAGATTCACGGGGGCGAGCTTTCTTT	CASSQDSRGRAFF
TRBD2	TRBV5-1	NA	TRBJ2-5	TGCGCCAGCAGCTTACGGACTAGCGGAGAGACCCAGTACTTC	CASSLRTSGETQYF
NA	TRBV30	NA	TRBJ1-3	TGTGCCTGGAGTGCCCTGAACTCTGGAAACACCATATATTTT	CAWSALNSGNTIYF
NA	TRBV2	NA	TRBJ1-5	TGTGCCAGCAGCCCCGAGGTTCAGCCCCAGCATTTT	CASSPEVQPQHF
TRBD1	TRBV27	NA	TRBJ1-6	TGTGCCAGCAGTTTATGGGCGGGACAGGGGATTTCACCCCTCCACTTT	CASSLWAGQGISPLHF
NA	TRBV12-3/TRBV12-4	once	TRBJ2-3	TGTGCCAGCAGTCCCCGACCCCCAGGCGCAGATACGCAGTATTTT	CASSPRPPGADTQYF
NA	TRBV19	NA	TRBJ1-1	TGTGCCAGTAGTTTACAGAATCTGCGTACTGAAGCTTTCTTT	CASSLQNLRTEAFF
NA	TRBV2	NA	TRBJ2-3	TGTGCCAGCAGTGTAGAGGCCTTAGATACGCAGTATTTT	CASSVEALDTQYF
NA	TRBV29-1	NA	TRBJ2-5	TGCAGCGTTGAGGTTGGGGGGCAAGAGACCCAGTACTTC	CSVEVGGQETQYF
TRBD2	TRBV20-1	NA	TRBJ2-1	TGCAGTGCCCGACTAGCGAATACGATTGCTAATGAGCAGTTCTTC	CSARLANTIANEQFF
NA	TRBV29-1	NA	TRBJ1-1	TGCAGCGTTGTGGTCAGGATTGCAGATGCTGAAGCTTTCTTT	CSVVVRIADAEAFF
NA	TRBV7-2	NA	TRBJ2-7	TGTGCCAGCAGCTTAGTTAGTAGCGAGCAGTACTTC	CASSLVSSEQYF
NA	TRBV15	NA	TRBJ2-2	TGTGCCACCAGCAGAGGGGCCGGGGTCGGCACCGGGGAGCTGTTTTTT	CATSRGAGVGTGELFF
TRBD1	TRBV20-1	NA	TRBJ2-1	TGCAGTGCCGCGCACCAGGACAGGGTGAAGCAGTTCTTC	CSAAHQDRVKQFF
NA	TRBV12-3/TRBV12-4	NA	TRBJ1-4	TGTGCCAGCAGCACAGTAGGAAAACTGTTTTTT	CASSTVGKLFF
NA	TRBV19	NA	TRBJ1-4	TGTGCCAGTAGTATCGTCAGGGCCGACGAAAAACTGTTTTTT	CASSIVRADEKLFF
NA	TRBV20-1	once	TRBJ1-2	TGCAGTGCTAGGGCCGGGACTAAATATGGCTACACCTTC	CSARAGTKYGYTF
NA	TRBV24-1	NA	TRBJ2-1	TGTGCCACCAGTGACCAATCTGGGGACCACAATGAGCAGTTCTTC	CATSDQSGDHNEQFF
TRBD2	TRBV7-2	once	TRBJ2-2	TGTGCCAGCAGGCCACTTGCCGGGACTAGCGGGTGGAACACCGGGGAGCTGTTTTTT	CASRPLAGTSGWNTGELFF
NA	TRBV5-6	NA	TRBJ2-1	TGTGCCAGCAGCTTGGGGGGACGCAATGAGCAGTTCTTC	CASSLGGRNEQFF
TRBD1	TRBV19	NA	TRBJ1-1	TGTGCCAGTAGTTACTCAGGGGGCGCGAACACTGAAGCTTTCTTT	CASSYSGGANTEAFF
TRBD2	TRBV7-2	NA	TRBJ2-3	TGTGCCAGCAGCCTCGGGGGGGCCGCAGATACGCAGTATTTT	CASSLGGAADTQYF
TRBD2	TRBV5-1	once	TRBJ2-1	TGCGCCAGCAGCATGACTAGCGGGGGATACCCCTACAATGAGCAGTTCTTC	CASSMTSGGYPYNEQFF
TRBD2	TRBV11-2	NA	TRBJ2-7	TGTGCCAGCAGCTCACTAGCGGTGGCCGCCTACGAGCAGTACTTC	CASSSLAVAAYEQYF
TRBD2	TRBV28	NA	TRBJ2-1	TGTGCCAGCAGTTTACCGGGACTAGCGGGATTAGCGGGTGTCAATGAGCAGTTCTTC	CASSLPGLAGLAGVNEQFF
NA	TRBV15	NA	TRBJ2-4	TGTGCCACCAGCAGCCGGGTCCTAAACATTCAGTACTTC	CATSSRVLNIQYF
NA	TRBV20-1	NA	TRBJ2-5	TGCAGTGCTAGAGAGTGGACGTCAGGAAAAGAGACCCAGTACTTC	CSAREWTSGKETQYF
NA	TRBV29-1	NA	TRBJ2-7	TGCAGCTACCTCTCAGGCTACGAGCAGTACTTC	CSYLSGYEQYF